This TCR beta chain was obtained from a study of T cell responses to AZD1222 COVID-19 vaccine. The CDR3 totals 15 residues. Germline loops: CDR1 LNHDA, CDR2 SQIVND (reference sequence). Deletions cut 3 bases from V and 0 bases from J, with 9 bases between. With regard to this clone: Antigen unknown.

Overall study findings and caveats: An increase in Spike-specific TCR breadth and depth was observed after two AZD1222 doses. Close to half of spike-specific TCRs reportedly recognize unmutated variant regions. Researchers report vaccine-associated CD4 TCRs spanning spike, with dominance at 160-218 and 743-854.

Profiling relied on immunoSEQ multiplex PCR, and the TCRdb table lists in-frame clones only, not all of them. Of roughly 130,000 clones detected, around 85% appear once; the ten largest clones hold 1.5% to 2%. This chain uses TRBV19 with TRBJ1-5, with D uncertain. This specimen was peripheral blood, taken on day 0 of AZD1222 vaccination. The sequence was obtained from an adult in good health. CDR3 sequence: CASSMYGYSNQPQHF. CDR3 sequence (DNA): TGTGCCAGTAGTATGTACGGCTATAGCAATCAGCCCCAGCATTTT.